This TCR beta chain was profiled in a study of blood T cells in healthy people across ages. Overall study: About one barcoded beta molecule was captured per two T cells (by template switching).

This CDR3 is built from 14 residues. V was trimmed by 3 bases and J by 1 base, leaving 8 bases between them. Germline CDR1 and CDR2: KGHDR and SFDVKD. A second about 6 to 12 cycle PCR used barcoded and J-beta primers. TCRdb ran MiXCR on the 5' RACE reads and lists one entry per CDR3 protein. The sample includes hundreds of thousands of distinct CDR3 sequences, about 51% seen only once; the top ten take approximately 13%. Sequencing was carried out using blood. This TCR came from a woman older than 75 in good health. This chain connects TRBV24-1 to TRBJ2-5; D is uncertain. The CDR3 region is CATSDLNSQETQYF. The CDR3 DNA reads as TGTGCCACCAGTGATCTGAACAGCCAAGAGACCCAGTACTTC.